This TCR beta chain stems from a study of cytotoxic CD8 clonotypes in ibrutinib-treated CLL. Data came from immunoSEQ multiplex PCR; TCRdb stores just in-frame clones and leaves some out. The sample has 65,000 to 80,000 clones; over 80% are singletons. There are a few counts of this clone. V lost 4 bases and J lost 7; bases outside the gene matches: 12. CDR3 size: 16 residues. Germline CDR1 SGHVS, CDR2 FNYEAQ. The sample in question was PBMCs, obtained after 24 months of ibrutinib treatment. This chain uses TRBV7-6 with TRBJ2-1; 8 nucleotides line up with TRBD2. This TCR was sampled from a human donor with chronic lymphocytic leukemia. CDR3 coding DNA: TGTGCCAGCAGCTGGGGAAGCGGGAGTACTTTGAATGAGCAGTTCTTC. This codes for CASSWGSGSTLNEQFF. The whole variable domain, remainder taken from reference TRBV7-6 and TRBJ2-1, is GAGVSQSPRYKVTKRGQDVALRCDPISGHVSLYWYRQALGQGPEFLTYFNYEAQQDKSGLPNDRFSAERPEGSISTLTIQRTEQRDSAMYRCASSWGSGSTLNEQFFGPGTRLTVL.